The T cell receptor beta chain under discussion was sequenced for a study of T cell responses to AZD1222 COVID-19 vaccine. Overall study findings and caveats: Compared with day 0, the breadth and depth of the Spike-specific TCR repertoire rose significantly after two doses of AZD1222. Vaccine-related CD4 TCRs covered spike, predominating at 160-218 and 743-854. Possibly, clonal diversity was underestimated; donors were largely white British and included more females.

Libraries were prepared by immunoSEQ multiplex PCR; TCRdb keeps only in-frame clonotypes and omits some of them. The table has 99,000 or so clones, nearly 90% seen once. V dropped 6 bases and J dropped 4 bases, with 12 bases sitting between them. The CDR3 totals 13 residues. Comment on this clone: Its antigen is currently unknown.

This sequence originates from an adult in good health. The specimen was peripheral blood, collected on day 0 of AZD1222 vaccination. This rearrangement joins TRBV12-3 or TRBV12-4 to TRBJ1-1, with D perhaps matching TRBD1 (5 bases). CDR3 nucleotide sequence: TGTGCCAGCAGGCCTGCCGGGGGCACTGAAGCTTTCTTT. It yields the protein CASRPAGGTEAFF.